This TCR beta chain was obtained from a study of blood T cells in healthy people across ages. Through a sample-barcoded 5' primer and a J-beta primer mix, a second PCR was run for roughly 7 to 11 cycles. TCRdb recomputed calls from the 5' RACE reads with MiXCR, one row per CDR3 protein. The sample records over 1,300,000 distinct CDR3 sequences, approximately 59% being singletons. Germline assignment: CDR1 MNHEY and CDR2 SVGAGI. V lost 2 bases and J 2 bases, leaving 10 bases between the germline ends. The CDR3 spans 15 residues. Donors gave approximately 9.9 milliliters of peripheral blood apiece. Every sample yielded at least 7 million isolated PBMCs.

Sequenced input: blood. The chain carries TRBV6-5 and TRBJ2-1, with TRBD1 as a possible D gene (6 bases). This TCR was recovered from a man aged 18 to 29 in good health. CDR3 region: CASSYRGLPYNEQFF. Here the CDR3 DNA reads TGTGCCAGCAGTTACAGGGGGTTACCCTACAATGAGCAGTTCTTC.